This T cell receptor beta chain was captured by sequencing in a study of T cell responses to AZD1222 COVID-19 vaccine. Whole-study context: Pooled together were second doses at about 4 or about 12 weeks.

This clone was counted once. Its target is unknown. Measured with immunoSEQ multiplex PCR; TCRdb has only the in-frame clones, and not every one. The repertoire includes roughly 140,000 clones, roughly nine tenths of them detected once, and roughly 1.7% sits in the top ten. Germline V lookup: CDR1 MDHEN, CDR2 SYDVKM. This CDR3 contains 16 residues. After removal of 4 bases from V and 2 bases from J, the junction contained 6 bases not matched to a gene. The study, taken as a whole, reports: The sample set comprised mostly white British donors with more females, and clonal diversity was possibly underestimated. Regions 160-218 and 743-854 dominated among vaccine-associated CD4 TCRs spanning spike.

This sequence was found in an adult in good health. The chain uses TRBV28 and TRBJ2-3, with 10 bases identical to TRBD1. The sample in question was peripheral blood, obtained on day 0 of AZD1222 vaccination. Written as DNA, the CDR3 is TGTGCCAGCAGTTCTCCCGGGACAGGGGACACAGATACGCAGTATTTT. Translating it yields CASSSPGTGDTDTQYF.